Listed below are T cell receptor beta chains from one sample, sequenced in a study of beta chain features in type 1 diabetes. Generated by immunoSEQ multiplex PCR, the TCRdb table keeps only in-frame clones and is missing some. The sample includes about 360,000 clones, around 13% of them seen just once. The material sequenced was naive CD4+ T cells from blood. Source of these receptors: a man aged 18 to 29 in good health. The CDR3 runs from the conserved cysteine through the conserved F or W. D genes are given only for firm matches. Only part of the rows carry a size: once, few, many, or a class if the clone is expanded.

CDR3nt	CDR3aa	v_gene	d_gene	abundance	j_gene
TGTGCCAGCAGCTTAGCGTCTTGGGAGAGACACATAAACACCGGGGAGCTGTTTTTT	CASSLASWERHINTGELFF	TRBV7-9	NA	few	TRBJ2-2
TGTGCCAGCAGCGGATCTTTGCGGGGGGGTGAGACCCAGTACTTC	CASSGSLRGGETQYF	TRBV5-4	TRBD2	few	TRBJ2-5
TGTGCCAGCAGCTTAGTCATTGGACAGACTGACGAAGCTTTCTTT	CASSLVIGQTDEAFF	TRBV7-2	NA	NA	TRBJ1-1
TGTGCCAGCAGCTTGGGCGGAGGGGTTACTGGGGCCAACGTCCTGACTTTC	CASSLGGGVTGANVLTF	TRBV7-3	NA	NA	TRBJ2-6
TGTGCCACCAGCTTCGGAGTCAATGAGCAGTTCTTC	CATSFGVNEQFF	TRBV15	NA	NA	TRBJ2-1
TGCAGCGTTCACCCCCGGGACAGGGATGGCTACACCTTC	CSVHPRDRDGYTF	TRBV29-1	TRBD1	few	TRBJ1-2
TGTGCCAGCAGTCGAAGTGGGACACGGAATTCACCCCTCCACTTT	CASSRSGTRNSPLHF	TRBV7-9	NA	NA	TRBJ1-6
TGTGCCAGCAGTTTCTCGGACAGAGTCTACGAGCAGTACTTC	CASSFSDRVYEQYF	TRBV28	NA	NA	TRBJ2-7
TGTGCCTGGAGTGTCTTCAATGAGCAGTTCTTC	CAWSVFNEQFF	TRBV30	NA	many	TRBJ2-1
TGTGCCAGCAGCATCACTGGGACTAGCTCCCCAGATACGCAGTATTTT	CASSITGTSSPDTQYF	TRBV9	TRBD2	few	TRBJ2-3
TGTGCCAGCAGTTGGGGACAGAATAATTCACCCCTCCACTTT	CASSWGQNNSPLHF	TRBV6-5	TRBD1	NA	TRBJ1-6
TGTGCCAGCACCCCTCCCCGTTTTAAAGGAGGCAACGAGCAGTACTTC	CASTPPRFKGGNEQYF	TRBV28	NA	NA	TRBJ2-7
TGCGCCAGCAGCTTGGAGCGGTCCTACGAGCAGTACTTC	CASSLERSYEQYF	TRBV5-1	NA	NA	TRBJ2-7
TGTGCCAGCAGCCCGAGGGGACAGGGGACCTCCTACGAGCAGTACTTC	CASSPRGQGTSYEQYF	TRBV7-2	TRBD1	few	TRBJ2-7
TGTGCCAGCAGCTTAGTCGGGGGGAGGAACGAGCAGTACTTC	CASSLVGGRNEQYF	TRBV7-2	TRBD2	few	TRBJ2-7
TGTGCCAGCGCCGCCCAGGGAGGAACAGATACGCAGTATTTT	CASAAQGGTDTQYF	TRBV2	NA	few	TRBJ2-3
TGTGCCAGCAATCACGACAGGTCACCTAGCACAGATACGCAGTATTTT	CASNHDRSPSTDTQYF	TRBV27	NA	NA	TRBJ2-3
TGTGCCAGCAGCGTTCAGGGTGAAGGAAACACCATATATTTT	CASSVQGEGNTIYF	TRBV9	NA	NA	TRBJ1-3
TGTGCCAGTGTCGGGGGGGCCGGTTACAATGAGCAGTTCTTC	CASVGGAGYNEQFF	TRBV27	TRBD2	few	TRBJ2-1
TGTGCCAGCAGTTTATACGGGGACTCAGCTTCGGAGCAGTATTTT	CASSLYGDSASEQYF	TRBV27	NA	NA	TRBJ2-3
TGTGCCACCGCGGGGGGATTGAGTAATGAGCAGTTCTTC	CATAGGLSNEQFF	TRBV6-5	TRBD2	NA	TRBJ2-1
TGTGCCAGCAGCAGAGGAGGGTGGGCTGAAGCTTTCTTT	CASSRGGWAEAFF	TRBV7-9	NA	NA	TRBJ1-1
TGTGCCAGCAGCTCAGTCTGGGCAGGGTTTGACACTGAAGCTTTCTTT	CASSSVWAGFDTEAFF	TRBV7-9	NA	few	TRBJ1-1
TGTGCCAGCCGGGGGGGACCATACAATGAGCAGTTCTTC	CASRGGPYNEQFF	TRBV6-1	TRBD2	few	TRBJ2-1
TGTGCCTGGAGTGTTAGGGGCATGAACACTGAAGCTTTCTTT	CAWSVRGMNTEAFF	TRBV30	NA	few	TRBJ1-1
TGTGCCAGCAGGGGAGGACAGGGTGGAAACTACGAGCAGTACTTC	CASRGGQGGNYEQYF	TRBV28	TRBD1	NA	TRBJ2-7
TGTGCCAGCAGCCGGATAGCGGTCTCCTACAATGAGCAGTTCTTC	CASSRIAVSYNEQFF	TRBV7-8	NA	few	TRBJ2-1
TGTGCCTGGAGTGGCGTCTACGAGCAGTACTTC	CAWSGVYEQYF	TRBV30	NA	few	TRBJ2-7
TGTGCCAGCAGTTATTCGACACGACAAGAGACCCAGTACTTC	CASSYSTRQETQYF	TRBV6-5	NA	NA	TRBJ2-5
TGTGCCAGCAGTTACTTGGGACAGGGAAACACCGGGGAGCTGTTTTTT	CASSYLGQGNTGELFF	TRBV6-5	TRBD1	few	TRBJ2-2
TGTGCCAGCAGCGCACAGGGGTATGATGGCTACACCTTC	CASSAQGYDGYTF	TRBV9	TRBD1	NA	TRBJ1-2
TGTGCCAGCAGACCCGGGAACCCCTACGAGCAGTACTTC	CASRPGNPYEQYF	TRBV6-5	NA	NA	TRBJ2-7
TGCAGTGCTAGACAGGGGGTTGAGCAGTTCTTC	CSARQGVEQFF	TRBV20-1	TRBD1	few	TRBJ2-1
TGTGCCAGTAGTAATCTACCGACAGGGGCAGGGAACACCGGGGAGCTGTTTTTT	CASSNLPTGAGNTGELFF	TRBV19	TRBD1	NA	TRBJ2-2
TGTGCCAGCAGCGCCCAGGATGCCACCGGGGAGCTGTTTTTT	CASSAQDATGELFF	TRBV7-9	NA	few	TRBJ2-2
TGTGCCTGGAGTGGACGGGATAATTCACCCCTCCACTTT	CAWSGRDNSPLHF	TRBV30	NA	NA	TRBJ1-6
TGTGCCAGCAGCTCCTTTCAAGCGGAGACTAGCACAGATACGCAGTATTTT	CASSSFQAETSTDTQYF	TRBV7-9	NA	NA	TRBJ2-3
TGTGCCAGCAGCTTGGGCCGGGACAGCACTGAAGCTTTCTTT	CASSLGRDSTEAFF	TRBV5-4	TRBD1	few	TRBJ1-1
TGTGCCGTGGATCCGGGGGGTCGTGAGCAGTTCTTC	CAVDPGGREQFF	TRBV7-9	TRBD2	NA	TRBJ2-1
TGCGCCAGCAGCTTCTTAGCGGGGACGAGTGAGCAGTACTTC	CASSFLAGTSEQYF	TRBV5-1	TRBD2	few	TRBJ2-7
TGTGCCAGCAGCCCCTCCGGGGGTAGCTTCAATGAGCAGTTCTTC	CASSPSGGSFNEQFF	TRBV7-2	NA	few	TRBJ2-1
TGTGCCAGCAGTCCCCCCGGTGGAGTAGCGCTTTACAATGAGCAGTTCTTC	CASSPPGGVALYNEQFF	TRBV25-1	NA	NA	TRBJ2-1
TGTGCCAGCAGCTTAAGCGGCGGAGGGTACGAGCAGTACTTC	CASSLSGGGYEQYF	TRBV7-2	NA	NA	TRBJ2-7
TGCGCCAGCAGCCAAGATTGGACAGACGAATTGGAGCAGTACTTC	CASSQDWTDELEQYF	TRBV4-3	NA	NA	TRBJ2-7
TGTGCCAGCAGCCTCCGGGACTTCCCCTACGAGCAGTACTTC	CASSLRDFPYEQYF	TRBV7-2	NA	NA	TRBJ2-7
TGTGCCAGCAGCCCCCCGGCACGGGGGAGGGAGCAGTACTTC	CASSPPARGREQYF	TRBV28	NA	few	TRBJ2-7
TGTGCCAGCAGTTCTATTAACAGGGGTAACACTGAAGCTTTCTTT	CASSSINRGNTEAFF	TRBV28	TRBD1	NA	TRBJ1-1
TGTGCCAGTAGTCCCGGTAGGAGGGCCACCTACGAGCAGTACTTC	CASSPGRRATYEQYF	TRBV19	NA	NA	TRBJ2-7
TGTGCCATCGGCGCCGGGACAGATAATTCACCCCTCCACTTT	CAIGAGTDNSPLHF	TRBV10-3	TRBD1	few	TRBJ1-6
TGTGCCAGCAGCTTAGGGGGGGACGTGGACGAGCAGTACTTC	CASSLGGDVDEQYF	TRBV7-9	NA	NA	TRBJ2-7
TGCAGCGGGCGGGGGTTCCGCACAGATACGCAGTATTTT	CSGRGFRTDTQYF	TRBV29-1	TRBD2	few	TRBJ2-3
TGTGCCAGCAGTGATTGGGCTTCACCCTTCACCCTCCACTTT	CASSDWASPFTLHF	TRBV2	NA	NA	TRBJ1-6
TGTGCCAGCAGCAAAGACAGGGGGTCGGATACGCAGTATTTT	CASSKDRGSDTQYF	TRBV7-2	TRBD1	NA	TRBJ2-3